This T cell receptor (beta chain) came from a study of response to subunit inactivated influenza vaccine. In germline, CDR1 is SGHRS, CDR2 YFSETQ. The CDR3 runs 21 residues. J lost 0 bases, V lost 5 bases, and 22 bases had no gene match. From the RT-PCR reads, TCRdb called clonotypes with MiXCR, one entry per CDR3 protein. Of roughly 540,000 distinct CDR3 sequences in the sample, roughly 25% are singletons; the top ten hold 2.8%. This clonotype has more than one count but fewer than ten. Separately, the same data were catalogued under a study of T cells expressing NK-cell markers. As reported in that work: With UMIs, 5'RACE template switching was used to make TCR beta cDNA.

The TCR sequence derives from a man aged 50-60 years who received an inactivated influenza vaccine. The sequencing used CD4+ T cells sorted from PBMCs, collected roughly 12 days after vaccination. The chain is built from TRBV5-1 and TRBJ2-7, with TRBD1 identical over 11 bases. The CDR3 sequence: CASRNTRDRGIVGWDSYEQYF. Here the CDR3 DNA reads TGCGCCAGCAGGAACACTCGGGACAGGGGGATTGTAGGATGGGACTCCTACGAGCAGTACTTC.